This TCR beta chain was captured by sequencing in a study of vaccination effects on CD4 cells after COVID-19. Concerning this clone: The antigen is undetermined.

Measured with immunoSEQ multiplex PCR; TCRdb has only the in-frame clones, and not every one. The table lists 50,000 to 65,000 clones, roughly 79% of them singletons, with about 2.5% in the top ten. Sequencing in the ViraFEST assay came after antigen-specific CD4+ T cells had been expanded with viral peptide pools, which were used to stimulate PBMC. Culture proceeded for approximately 10 days, and CD4+ T cells were then isolated. Every well got around 1.9 million PBMC, which were grown with around 10 IU/ml IL-2 and around 10 ug/ml peptides. Study conclusions and caveats: Late post-vaccination samples showed marked contraction of infection- and vaccine-induced clones.

V shed 2 bases, J shed 9 bases, and the junction held 19 bases outside the gene matches. This CDR3 is built from 18 residues. The germline V gene encodes CDR1 SGHTA and CDR2 FQGTGA. Sequencing used CD4+ T cells from PBMCs cultured with HCoV-229E spike peptides, obtained before COVID-19 vaccination. The receptor was isolated from a human donor who received a COVID-19 vaccine. The chain carries TRBV7-3 and TRBJ2-1, with 7 bases aligning to TRBD2. Written as DNA, the CDR3 is TGTGCCAGCAGCTTACAGATCGGGGGGTTAGGCATGTATGGTGAGCAGTTCTTC. Protein sequence: CASSLQIGGLGMYGEQFF.